This T cell receptor (beta chain) was observed in a study of identical twins. MiXCR was run by TCRdb on the 5' RACE reads, yielding one entry per CDR3 protein. The sample shows roughly 770,000 distinct CDR3 sequences, about 18% of them seen only once. As regards this clonotype: Antigen: not known.

Findings and limits, study-wide: Twins' excess sharing was less marked for out-of-frame beta sequences.

These data were also reused for a study on T cells expressing NK-cell markers. As that report states: About six donors showed dominant NKG2C+ clonotypes comprising roughly 1.0-7.0% of their CD8+ T cells.

The specimen was PBMCs. The sequence came from a woman aged 18 to 35 in good health.

CDR3: CASSPGRANTEAFF. The DNA for the CDR3 is TGTGCCAGCAGCCCCGGCAGGGCGAACACTGAAGCTTTCTTT. The V call is TRBV5-5, the J call TRBJ1-1; D is perhaps TRBD1 (5 bases). This CDR3 is 14 amino acids long. The ends were cut back, 4 bases at V and 1 base at J, with 11 bases in the middle. From germline, CDR1 is SGHKS and CDR2 YYEKEE (reference sequence).